The clone carrying this T cell receptor (beta chain) was seen only a few times. Its target is not known. V was clipped by 4 bases and J by 4 bases, with 14 bases between them. The CDR3 consists of 14 residues. Germline CDR1 is PRHDT and CDR2 is FYEKMQ (reference sequence). Together with a sample-barcoded 5' primer, a J-beta primer mix was included in a second PCR lasting roughly 6 to 12 cycles. TCRdb passed the 5' RACE reads through MiXCR, listing each CDR3 protein once. The sample contains 780,000 or so distinct CDR3 sequences, 25% of which appear only once. The sample belongs to a study of blood T cells in healthy people across ages. General study points: There were more naive CD4+ cells and higher diversity in long-lived donors than in aged donors. Diversity estimated from one million T cells was considered an underestimate.

A further study also used this sample, focusing on T cells of mothers and their children. This second study notes: According to the study, all extracted RNA entered cDNA synthesis at around 1.4 ug per 15 ul.

The V gene is TRBV13, the J gene TRBJ2-7; a possible D gene is TRBD1 (6 bases). Sequencing used blood. The TCR sequence derives from a boy between 10 and 17 years old in good health. The CDR3 nucleotides read TGTGCCAGCAGCTACACCGGACAGCCTTACGAGCAGTACTTC. Translated: CASSYTGQPYEQYF.